These 24 T cell receptor beta chains share one sample of origin, sequenced in a study of blood T cell repertoires in COVID-19. Here immunoSEQ multiplex PCR was the method, and the copy in TCRdb shows in-frame clones only, minus some. The sample has about 280,000 clones; around 92% are singletons. Sequenced: peripheral blood. The receptors originated from a woman in her thirties with COVID-19, enrolled during active disease.

The chain carries TRBV5-1 and TRBJ2-7, with TRBD2 identical over 12 bases. The CDR3 consists of 15 residues. Trimming at V came to 0 bases and at J to 3 bases, leaving 1 base not matched to a gene. Looked up from germline, CDR1 is SGHRS and CDR2 is YFSETQ. CDR3 sequence: CASSLGLAGVYEQYF. In DNA form, the CDR3 reads TGCGCCAGCAGCTTGGGACTAGCGGGGGTCTACGAGCAGTACTTC.

V and J are TRBV19 and TRBJ2-3, with D possibly being TRBD2 (5 bases). Germline-derived CDR1 and CDR2 are LNHDA and SQIVND (reference sequence). The CDR3 spans 15 residues. V gave up 2 bases and J gave up 1 base, with 10 bases separating them. The CDR3 sequence is CASSILAGGTDTQYF. CDR3 DNA sequence: TGTGCCAGTAGTATACTAGCCGGGGGCACAGATACGCAGTATTTT.

The table lists this clone with a few counts. The chain carries TRBV2 and TRBJ1-2; D gene uncertain. Germline V gives CDR1 SNHLY, CDR2 FYNNEI. The V and J ends lost 3 bases and 2 bases respectively, with 7 bases between them. The CDR3 sequence is 13 residues long. The CDR3 protein is CASSDAANYGYTF. The CDR3 nucleotides read TGTGCCAGCAGTGACGCGGCGAACTATGGCTACACCTTC.

The chain carries TRBV19 and TRBJ2-7; D unresolved. The ends were cut back, 1 base at V and 6 bases at J, with 10 bases in the middle. The germline gives CDR1 LNHDA, CDR2 SQIVND (reference sequence). CDR3 length: 13 residues. As DNA, the CDR3 is TGTGCCAGTAGTATAGGCAGGATGAGCGAGCAGTACTTC. This gives the protein CASSIGRMSEQYF.

The chain recombines TRBV7-8 with TRBJ2-1, with D maybe TRBD2 (6 bases). The ends were cut back, 5 bases at V and 5 bases at J, with 19 bases in the middle. Germline assignment: CDR1 SGHVS and CDR2 FQNEAQ. The CDR3 extends over 16 amino acids. This CDR3 is CASSLLLGGRNNEQFF. In DNA, the CDR3 is TGTGCCAGCAGCCTCCTTTTGGGGGGTCGAAACAATGAGCAGTTCTTC.

The chain recombines TRBV21-1 with TRBJ1-3; the D call in the table, TRBD1, was not verified against the DNA. TRBV21-1 is a recognized pseudogene. The CDR3 length is 16 residues. The DNA for the CDR3 is TGTGCCAGCAGCAAAGCCAGGGGAGCCTCTGGAAACACCATATATTTT. Translation gives CASSKARGASGNTIYF.

V gene TRBV28 combines with J gene TRBJ1-5; possible D gene TRBD1, 6 bases. Per the germline V gene, CDR1 is MDHEN and CDR2 is SYDVKM. The CDR3 has 15 amino acids. Trimming removed 6 bases at V and 3 bases at J, with 15 bases between. CDR3 nucleotides: TGTGCCAGCAGGGGCGGGGGCCGCAACAATCAGCCCCAGCATTTT. Amino acids: CASRGGGRNNQPQHF.

The rearrangement uses TRBV19 and TRBJ2-2, with D perhaps TRBD1 (6 bases). Germline V gene lookup returns CDR1 LNHDA and CDR2 SQIVND (reference sequence). The CDR3 has 14 amino acids. The V end was cut by 5 bases, the J end by 3 bases, with 10 bases between. CDR3 sequence: CASSQPGDTGELFF. CDR3 nucleotides: TGTGCCAGTAGTCAGCCAGGGGACACCGGGGAGCTGTTTTTT.

The gene calls are TRBV2 and TRBJ2-2, with TRBD2 matching 7 bases. V shed 6 bases and J 7 bases; nucleotides not matched to a gene: 5. Per germline, CDR1 SNHLY and CDR2 FYNNEI. The CDR3 sequence is 13 residues long. The CDR3 is CASRPRGDGELFF. CDR3 DNA sequence: TGTGCCAGCAGACCCCGGGGGGACGGGGAGCTGTTTTTT.

This clone was detected once. This chain connects TRBV27 to TRBJ2-7; the match to TRBD1 covers 8 bases. Germline loops: CDR1 MNHEY, CDR2 SMNVEV (reference sequence). V shed 8 bases, J shed 4 bases, and the junction held 10 bases outside the gene matches. The CDR3 spans 14 residues. The CDR3 loop reads CASGLGQGQYEQYF. Written as DNA, the CDR3 is TGTGCCAGCGGCTTAGGACAGGGTCAGTACGAGCAGTACTTC.

The chain employs TRBV5-5 and TRBJ2-6, with D possibly matching TRBD2 (5 bases). The CDR3 runs to 15 residues. In germline, CDR1 is SGHKS, CDR2 YYEKEE (reference sequence). The V and J ends lost 1 base and 2 bases respectively, with 7 bases between them. DNA of the CDR3: TGTGCCAGCAGCTTGACGGGGACTGGGGCCAACGTCCTGACTTTC. It encodes CASSLTGTGANVLTF.

This clone was seen a single time. The rearrangement links TRBV19 to TRBJ1-2; TRBD1 aligns across 11 bases. V dropped 6 bases and J dropped 0; count of bases not matched to a gene: 3. The CDR3 loop spans 15 amino acids. Germline V gene data show CDR1 as LNHDA and CDR2 as SQIVND (reference sequence). The CDR3 protein is CASRGTGGANYGYTF. CDR3 bases: TGTGCCAGTAGGGGGACAGGGGGAGCTAACTATGGCTACACCTTC.

This chain uses TRBV19 with TRBJ1-4, with a weak D call TRBD1 (6 bases). The length of the CDR3 is 17 residues. Trimming left V 3 bases short and J 0 bases short, with 14 bases between. Germline CDR1 and CDR2: LNHDA and SQIVND (reference sequence). CDR3 bases: TGTGCCAGTAGTATTGTGAGAGGGGGTGCAACTAATGAAAAACTGTTTTTT. This encodes CASSIVRGGATNEKLFF.

The chain joins TRBV5-1 to TRBJ2-1, with 8 bases aligning to TRBD2. V dropped 6 bases and J dropped 1; count of bases not matched to a gene: 12. CDR1 is SGHRS and CDR2 is YFSETQ in the germline V gene. The CDR3 is made up of 17 amino acids. The CDR3 reads CASTPGAGGVSYNEQFF. The CDR3 nucleotides read TGCGCCAGCACCCCCGGGGCGGGGGGAGTATCCTACAATGAGCAGTTCTTC.

The V call is TRBV11-2, the J call TRBJ2-2, with 8 bases that match TRBD2. The V gene end was trimmed by 2 bases and the J gene end by 1 base; junction bases not matched to a gene: 6. The germline V gene has CDR1 SGHAT and CDR2 FQNNGV. This CDR3 comprises 17 residues. The CDR3 region is CASSLLSLAGNTGELFF. For the CDR3, the DNA is TGTGCCAGCAGCTTACTCAGCCTAGCGGGGAACACCGGGGAGCTGTTTTTT.

The chain links TRBV30 to TRBJ1-2, with D maybe TRBD1 (5 bases). The CDR3 totals 11 residues. Germline assignment: CDR1 GTSNPN and CDR2 SVGIG (reference sequence). The chain's CDR3 is CAYGGVGGYTF. DNA of the CDR3: TGTGCTTACGGAGGGGTTGGGGGCTACACCTTC.

The gene calls are TRBV11-2 and TRBJ2-7, with D possibly being TRBD2 (6 bases). This CDR3 region has 15 residues. The V gene lost 1 base and the J gene lost 6 bases, with 16 bases spanning the gap. Germline CDR1 reads SGHAT; CDR2 reads FQNNGV. The CDR3 DNA follows: TGTGCCAGCAGCTTAGCCGCGGGGTTCTCGGGCGAGCAGTACTTC. Protein product: CASSLAAGFSGEQYF.

The chain carries TRBV7-8 and TRBJ1-2; 7 bases agree with TRBD1. Germline CDR1 reads SGHVS; CDR2 reads FQNEAQ. This CDR3 spans 16 amino acids. Trimming at V came to 0 bases and at J to 4 bases, leaving 8 bases not matched to a gene. CDR3 loop: CASSLAGQVVLYGYTF. The CDR3 DNA follows: TGTGCCAGCAGCTTAGCTGGACAGGTTGTCCTCTATGGCTACACCTTC.

This clone came up once. V is TRBV6-2 or TRBV6-3 and J is TRBJ2-7; 7 bases line up with TRBD1. CDR3 size: 15 residues. The V gene's germline CDR1 is MNHEY and CDR2 SVGEGT. Trimming took 3 bases from V and 3 from J; bases not matched to a gene: 8. The CDR3 DNA is TGTGCCAGCAGTTATAAGGGACAGAAGAACTACGAGCAGTACTTC. It is translated as CASSYKGQKNYEQYF.

This clone has a single count. The chain has TRBV29-1 and TRBJ1-4; D is undetermined. The CDR3 totals 13 residues. Germline-derived CDR1 and CDR2 are SQVTM and ANQGSEA. Trimming stripped 4 bases from V and 0 bases from J, with 6 bases between. DNA for the CDR3: TGCAGCGTTGTTACGGCAACTAATGAAAAACTGTTTTTT. Translating it yields CSVVTATNEKLFF.

The rearrangement uses TRBV7-8 and TRBJ2-5; no clear D. Germline loops: CDR1 SGHVS, CDR2 FQNEAQ. Trimming took 2 bases from V and 0 from J, leaving 10 bases between them. CDR3 length: 15 residues. In DNA form, the CDR3 reads TGTGCCAGCAGCTTATTTAACAGAGACCAAGAGACCCAGTACTTC. Amino acid sequence: CASSLFNRDQETQYF.

This clone was found once. In nucleotides, the CDR3 is TGTGCCAGTACCCCGGTGAGACGGGGGGCGGATTCACCCCTCCACTTT. Residues: CASTPVRRGADSPLHF. This rearrangement joins TRBV18 to TRBJ1-6, with D perhaps TRBD1 (6 bases). Deletions cut 9 bases from V and 8 bases from J, with 23 bases between. The CDR3 totals 16 residues. Germline V gives CDR1 KGHSH, CDR2 LQKENI.

The gene calls are TRBV6-2 or TRBV6-3 and TRBJ1-2, with 7 bases identical to TRBD1. Germline CDR1 reads MNHEY; CDR2 reads SVGEGT. CDR3 length: 14 amino acids. J gave up 4 bases and V 0 bases, and 2 bases lay outside the gene matches. The CDR3 DNA reads TGTGCCAGCAGTTACTCAGGGGGCGGCTATGGCTACACCTTC. This encodes CASSYSGGGYGYTF.

The sample holds a few counts of this clone. The genes are TRBV7-2 and TRBJ2-2, with 13 bases lining up with TRBD2. The germline CDR1 and CDR2 sequences are SGHTA and FQGNSA. The CDR3 totals 14 residues. Trimming removed 4 bases from V and 8 bases from J; junction bases left unmatched: 1. The CDR3 DNA reads as TGTGCCAGCAGCTCGGGACTAGCGGGGGGGGAGCTGTTTTTT. This codes for CASSSGLAGGELFF. Full variable domain (rest looked up from reference TRBV7-2 and TRBJ2-2): GAGVSQSPSNKVTEKGKDVELRCDPISGHTALYWYRQSLGQGLEFLIYFQGNSAPDKSGLPSDRFSAERTGGSVSTLTIQRTQQEDSAVYLCASSSGLAGGELFFGEGSRLTVL.